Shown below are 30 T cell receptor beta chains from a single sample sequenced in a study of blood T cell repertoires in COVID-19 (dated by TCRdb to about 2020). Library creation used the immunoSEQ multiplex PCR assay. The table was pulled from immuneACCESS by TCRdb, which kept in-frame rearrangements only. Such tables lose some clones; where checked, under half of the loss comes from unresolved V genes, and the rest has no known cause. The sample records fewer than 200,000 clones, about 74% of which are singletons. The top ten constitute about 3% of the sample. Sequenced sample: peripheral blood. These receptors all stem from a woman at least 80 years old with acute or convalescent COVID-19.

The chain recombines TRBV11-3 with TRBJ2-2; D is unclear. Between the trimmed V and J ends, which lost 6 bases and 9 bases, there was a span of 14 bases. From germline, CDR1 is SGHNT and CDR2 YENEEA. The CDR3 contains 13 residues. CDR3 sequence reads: CASSLRHQRELFF. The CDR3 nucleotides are TGTGCCAGCAGTTTGAGGCACCAGAGGGAGCTGTTTTTT.

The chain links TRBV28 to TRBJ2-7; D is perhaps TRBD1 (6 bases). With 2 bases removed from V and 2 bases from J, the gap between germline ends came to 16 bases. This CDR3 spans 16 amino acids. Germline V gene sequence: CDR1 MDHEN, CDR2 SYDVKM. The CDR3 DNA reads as TGTGCCAGCAGTTTACCCGGGAAGGGGGTACCCTACGAGCAGTACTTC. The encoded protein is CASSLPGKGVPYEQYF.

The DNA of the CDR3 is TGTGCCAGTAGTTCTGTTACGACAGGAGTAAATCAGCCCCAGCATTTT. Translated, it gives CASSSVTTGVNQPQHF. The rearrangement links TRBV19 to TRBJ1-5; tentative D call: TRBD1 (6 bases). CDR3 length: 16 residues. Germline CDR1 reads LNHDA; CDR2 reads SQIVND (reference sequence). Trimming pared 5 bases from V and 4 bases from J, leaving 18 bases between.

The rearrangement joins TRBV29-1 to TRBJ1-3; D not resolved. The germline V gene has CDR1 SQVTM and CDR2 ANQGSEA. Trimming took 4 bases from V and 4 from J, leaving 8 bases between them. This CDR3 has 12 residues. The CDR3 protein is CSVGEGGNTIYF. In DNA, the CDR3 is TGCAGCGTTGGTGAGGGAGGAAACACCATATATTTT. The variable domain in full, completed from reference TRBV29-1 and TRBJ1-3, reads SAVISQKPSRDICQRGTSLTIQCQVDSQVTMMFWYRQQPGQSLTLIATANQGSEATYESGFVIDKFPISRPNLTFSTLTVSNMSPEDSSIYLCSVGEGGNTIYFGEGSWLTVV.

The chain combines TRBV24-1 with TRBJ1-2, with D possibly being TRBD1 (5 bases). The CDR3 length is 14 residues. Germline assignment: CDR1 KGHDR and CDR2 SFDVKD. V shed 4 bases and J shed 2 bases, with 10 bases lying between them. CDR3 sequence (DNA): TGTGCCACCAGTGAGCCAGGGAGGAACTATGGCTACACCTTC. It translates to CATSEPGRNYGYTF.

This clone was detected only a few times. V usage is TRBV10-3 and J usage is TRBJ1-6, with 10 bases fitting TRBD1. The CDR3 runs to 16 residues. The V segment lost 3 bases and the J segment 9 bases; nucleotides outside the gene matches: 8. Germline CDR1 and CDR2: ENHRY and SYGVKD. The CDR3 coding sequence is TGTGCCATCAGTGACCAGCGACAGGGGGCAGCTTCACCCCTCCACTTT. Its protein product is CAISDQRQGAASPLHF.

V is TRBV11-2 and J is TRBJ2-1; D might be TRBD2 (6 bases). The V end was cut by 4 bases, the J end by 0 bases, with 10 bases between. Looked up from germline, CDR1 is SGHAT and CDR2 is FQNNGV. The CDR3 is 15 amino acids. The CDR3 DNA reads TGTGCCAGCAGCTCCGGGGGAAGCTCCTACAATGAGCAGTTCTTC. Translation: CASSSGGSSYNEQFF.

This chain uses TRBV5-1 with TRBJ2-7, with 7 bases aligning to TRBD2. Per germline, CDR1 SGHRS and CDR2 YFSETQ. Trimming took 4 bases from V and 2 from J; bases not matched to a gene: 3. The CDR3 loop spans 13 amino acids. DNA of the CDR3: TGCGCCAGCAGCGCGGGACTACCCTACGAGCAGTACTTC. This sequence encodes CASSAGLPYEQYF.

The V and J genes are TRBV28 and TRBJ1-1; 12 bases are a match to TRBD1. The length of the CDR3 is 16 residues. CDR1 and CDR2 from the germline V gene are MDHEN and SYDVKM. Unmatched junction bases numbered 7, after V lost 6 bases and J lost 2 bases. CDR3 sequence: CASRPGTGGRNTEAFF. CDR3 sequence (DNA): TGTGCCAGCAGACCCGGGACAGGGGGCCGAAACACTGAAGCTTTCTTT.

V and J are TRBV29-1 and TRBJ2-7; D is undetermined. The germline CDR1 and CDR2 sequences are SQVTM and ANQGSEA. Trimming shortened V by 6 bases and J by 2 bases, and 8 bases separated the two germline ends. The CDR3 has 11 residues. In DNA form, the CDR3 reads TGCAGCGTCCAGGCCCCCTACGAGCAGTACTTC. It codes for CSVQAPYEQYF.

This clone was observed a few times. The CDR3 reads CASSPPRLTVEYYEQYF. The CDR3 bases are TGTGCCAGCAGTCCCCCCCGGCTCACTGTGGAGTACTACGAGCAGTACTTC. V is TRBV27 and J is TRBJ2-7; D gene uncertain. This CDR3 has 17 amino acids. CDR1 and CDR2 from the germline V gene are MNHEY and SMNVEV (reference sequence). V lost 5 bases and J 3 bases, leaving 23 bases between the germline ends.

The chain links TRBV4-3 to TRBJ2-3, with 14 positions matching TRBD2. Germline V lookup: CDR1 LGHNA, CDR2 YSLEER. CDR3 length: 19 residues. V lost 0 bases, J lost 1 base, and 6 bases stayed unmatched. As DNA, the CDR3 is TGCGCCAGCAGCCAAGAACCGACTAGCGGGAGGGCAGGCACAGATACGCAGTATTTT. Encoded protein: CASSQEPTSGRAGTDTQYF.

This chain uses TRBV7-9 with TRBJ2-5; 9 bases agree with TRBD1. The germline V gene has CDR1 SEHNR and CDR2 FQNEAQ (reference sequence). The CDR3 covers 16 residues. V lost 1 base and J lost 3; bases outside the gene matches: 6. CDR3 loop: CASSLGSQGAKETQYF. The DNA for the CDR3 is TGTGCCAGCAGCTTAGGATCACAGGGGGCAAAAGAGACCCAGTACTTC.

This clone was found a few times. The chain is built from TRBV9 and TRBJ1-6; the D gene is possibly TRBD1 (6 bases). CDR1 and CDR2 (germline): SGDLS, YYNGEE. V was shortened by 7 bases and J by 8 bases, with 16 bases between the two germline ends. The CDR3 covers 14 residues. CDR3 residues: CASGGRHEDSPLHF. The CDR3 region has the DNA TGTGCCAGCGGGGGCCGCCATGAGGATTCACCCCTCCACTTT.

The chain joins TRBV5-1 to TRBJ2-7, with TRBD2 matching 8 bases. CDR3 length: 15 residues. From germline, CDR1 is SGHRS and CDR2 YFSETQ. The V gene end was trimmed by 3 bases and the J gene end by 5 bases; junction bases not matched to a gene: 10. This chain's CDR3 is CASSWSGAGVDEQYF. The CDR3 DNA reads TGCGCCAGCAGCTGGAGCGGAGCGGGAGTTGACGAGCAGTACTTC.

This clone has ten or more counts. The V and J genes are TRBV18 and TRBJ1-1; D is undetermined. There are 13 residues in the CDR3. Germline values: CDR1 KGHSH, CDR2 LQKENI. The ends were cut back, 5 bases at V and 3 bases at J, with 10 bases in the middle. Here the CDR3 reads CASSRRADTEAFF. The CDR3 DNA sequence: TGTGCCAGCTCAAGGAGGGCCGACACTGAAGCTTTCTTT.

In DNA, the CDR3 is TGTGCCAGCAGCTTAGTAGGAGAGAACACTGAAGCTTTCTTT. Residues: CASSLVGENTEAFF. The V call is TRBV11-2, the J call TRBJ1-1; D unresolved. There are 14 residues in the CDR3. Germline loops: CDR1 SGHAT, CDR2 FQNNGV. V was trimmed by 1 base and J by 1 base, leaving 7 bases between them.

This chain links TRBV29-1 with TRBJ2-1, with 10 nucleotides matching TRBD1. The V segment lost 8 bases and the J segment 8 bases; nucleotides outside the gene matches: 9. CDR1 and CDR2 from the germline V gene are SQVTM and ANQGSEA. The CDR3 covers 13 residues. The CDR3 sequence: CSFRTGGYYEQFF. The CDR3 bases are TGCAGCTTCAGGACAGGGGGTTACTATGAGCAGTTCTTC.

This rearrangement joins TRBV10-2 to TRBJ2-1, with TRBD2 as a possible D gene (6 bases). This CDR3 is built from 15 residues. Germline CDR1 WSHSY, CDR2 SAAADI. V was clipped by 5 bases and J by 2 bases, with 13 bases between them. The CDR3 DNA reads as TGCGCCAGCAGTAAGACGGGAGAACCCTACAATGAGCAGTTCTTC. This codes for CASSKTGEPYNEQFF.

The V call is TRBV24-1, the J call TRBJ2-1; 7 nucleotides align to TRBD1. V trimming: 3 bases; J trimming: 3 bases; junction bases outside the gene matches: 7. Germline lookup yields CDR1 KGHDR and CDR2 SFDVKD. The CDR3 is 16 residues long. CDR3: CATSDRQGGYYNEQFF. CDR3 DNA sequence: TGTGCCACCAGTGATCGACAGGGTGGATACTACAATGAGCAGTTCTTC.

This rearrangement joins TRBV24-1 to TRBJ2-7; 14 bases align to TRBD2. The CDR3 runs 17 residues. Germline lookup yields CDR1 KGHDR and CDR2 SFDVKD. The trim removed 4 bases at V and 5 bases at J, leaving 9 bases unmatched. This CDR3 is CATSDPGGTSGRDEQYF. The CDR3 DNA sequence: TGTGCCACCAGTGACCCCGGGGGGACTAGCGGGAGAGACGAGCAGTACTTC.

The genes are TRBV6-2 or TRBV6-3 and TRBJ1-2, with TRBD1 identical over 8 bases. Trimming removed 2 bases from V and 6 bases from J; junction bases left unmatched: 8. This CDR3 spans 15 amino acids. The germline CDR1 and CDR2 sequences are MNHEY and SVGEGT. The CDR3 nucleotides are TGTGCCAGCAGTTACACCGACAGGGGAGGTAATGGCTACACCTTC. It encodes CASSYTDRGGNGYTF.

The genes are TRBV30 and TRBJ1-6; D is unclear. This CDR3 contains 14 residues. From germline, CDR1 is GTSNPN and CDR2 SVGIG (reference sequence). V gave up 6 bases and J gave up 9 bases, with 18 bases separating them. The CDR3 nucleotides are TGTGCCTGCACGGATCGGGGTTTTTCTTCACCCCTCCACTTT. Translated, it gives CACTDRGFSSPLHF.

CDR3 sequence (DNA): TGTGCCAGCAGTGGCCTCTCCTACGAGCAGTACTTC. It is translated as CASSGLSYEQYF. The rearrangement uses TRBV28 and TRBJ2-7; D is uncertain. The CDR3 spans 12 residues. The V gene lost 5 bases and the J gene lost 0 bases, with 5 bases spanning the gap. Germline V gene sequence: CDR1 MDHEN, CDR2 SYDVKM.

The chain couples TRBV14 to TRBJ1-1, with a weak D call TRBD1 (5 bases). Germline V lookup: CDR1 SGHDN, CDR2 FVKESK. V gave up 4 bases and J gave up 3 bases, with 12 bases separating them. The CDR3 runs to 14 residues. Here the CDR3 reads CASSRGTLYTEAFF. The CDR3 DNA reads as TGTGCCAGCAGCCGTGGGACTCTATACACTGAAGCTTTCTTT.

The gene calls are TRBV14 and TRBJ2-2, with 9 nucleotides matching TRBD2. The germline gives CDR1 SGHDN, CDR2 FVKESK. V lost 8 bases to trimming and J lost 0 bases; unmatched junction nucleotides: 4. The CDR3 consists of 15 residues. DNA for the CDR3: TGTGCCAGCGGGACTAGCAACCCGAACACCGGGGAGCTGTTTTTT. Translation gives CASGTSNPNTGELFF. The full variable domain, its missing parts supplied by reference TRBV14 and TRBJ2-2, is EAGVTQFPSHSVIEKGQTVTLRCDPISGHDNLYWYRRVMGKEIKFLLHFVKESKQDESGMPNNRFLAERTGGTYSTLKVQPAELEDSGVYFCASGTSNPNTGELFFGEGSRLTVL.

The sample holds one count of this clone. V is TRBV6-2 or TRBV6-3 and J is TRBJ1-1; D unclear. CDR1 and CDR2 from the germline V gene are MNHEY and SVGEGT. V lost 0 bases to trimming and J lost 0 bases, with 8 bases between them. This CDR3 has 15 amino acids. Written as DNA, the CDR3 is TGTGCCAGCAGTTACTCTGCGGGGATGAACACTGAAGCTTTCTTT. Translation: CASSYSAGMNTEAFF.

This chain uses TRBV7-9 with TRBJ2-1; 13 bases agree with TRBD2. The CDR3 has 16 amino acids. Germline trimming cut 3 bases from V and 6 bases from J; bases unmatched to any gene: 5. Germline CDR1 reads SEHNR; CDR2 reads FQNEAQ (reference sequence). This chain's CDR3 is CASSFPGLAGVNEQFF. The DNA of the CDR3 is TGTGCCAGCAGCTTCCCCGGACTAGCGGGAGTCAATGAGCAGTTCTTC. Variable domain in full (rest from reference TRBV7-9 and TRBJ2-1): DTGVSQNPRHKITKRGQNVTFRCDPISEHNRLYWYRQTLGQGPEFLTYFQNEAQLEKSRLLSDRFSAERPKGSFSTLEIQRTEQGDSAMYLCASSFPGLAGVNEQFFGPGTRLTVL.

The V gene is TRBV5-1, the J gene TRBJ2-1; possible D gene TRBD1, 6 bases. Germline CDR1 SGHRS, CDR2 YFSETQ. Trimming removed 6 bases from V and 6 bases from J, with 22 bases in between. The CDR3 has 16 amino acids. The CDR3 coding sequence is TGCGCCAGCAACGAGCTGGGAAACCCCAGGGGCAATGAGCAGTTCTTC. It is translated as CASNELGNPRGNEQFF.

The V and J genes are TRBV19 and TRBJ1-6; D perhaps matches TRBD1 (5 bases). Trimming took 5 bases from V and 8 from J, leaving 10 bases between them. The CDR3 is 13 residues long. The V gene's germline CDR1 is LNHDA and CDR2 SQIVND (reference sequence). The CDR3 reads CASSPQQDSPLHF. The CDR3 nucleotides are TGTGCCAGTAGTCCCCAACAGGATTCACCCCTCCACTTT.